This T cell receptor (beta chain) was identified during a study of T-cell reconstitution after alpha-beta-depleted transplantation in children. This CDR3 has 14 residues. V gave up 6 bases and J gave up 6 bases, with 12 bases separating them. During its preparation, the TCRbeta library received unique molecular identifiers. TCRdb re-derived calls from the PCR reads in MiXCR, one entry per CDR3 protein. The data show 580,000 or so distinct CDR3 sequences, more than 20% seen once. This clonotype was counted between two and nine times. The material was PBMCs, mostly from graft donor cells, obtained 360 days after TCRalphabeta/CD19-depleted stem cell transplant. This sequence originates from a boy under two years old who had a stem cell transplant for acute myeloid leukemia, so the T cells may come from the graft donor. The chain recombines TRBV12-3 or TRBV12-4 with TRBJ1-6; D possibly corresponds to TRBD1 (6 bases). The CDR3 loop is CASSFGQFNSPLHF. The CDR3 bases are TGTGCCAGCAGCTTTGGACAGTTTAATTCACCCCTCCACTTT.